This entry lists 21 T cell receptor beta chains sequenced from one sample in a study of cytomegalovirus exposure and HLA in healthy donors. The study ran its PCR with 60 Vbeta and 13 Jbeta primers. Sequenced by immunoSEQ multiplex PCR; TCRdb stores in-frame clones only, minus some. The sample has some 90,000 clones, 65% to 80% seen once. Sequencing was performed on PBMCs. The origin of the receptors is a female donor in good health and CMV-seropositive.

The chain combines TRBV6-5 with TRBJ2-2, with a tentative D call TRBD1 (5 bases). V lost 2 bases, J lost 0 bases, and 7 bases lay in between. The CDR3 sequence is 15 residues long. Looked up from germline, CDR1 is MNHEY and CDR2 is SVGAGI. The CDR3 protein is CASSYRTPNTGELFF. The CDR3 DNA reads TGTGCCAGCAGTTACAGGACACCGAACACCGGGGAGCTGTTTTTT.

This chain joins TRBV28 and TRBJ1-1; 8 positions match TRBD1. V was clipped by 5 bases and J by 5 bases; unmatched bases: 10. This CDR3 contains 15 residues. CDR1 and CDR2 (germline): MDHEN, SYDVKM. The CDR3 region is CASSIPQGAGTEAFF. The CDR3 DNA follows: TGTGCCAGCAGTATCCCGCAGGGGGCTGGTACTGAAGCTTTCTTT.

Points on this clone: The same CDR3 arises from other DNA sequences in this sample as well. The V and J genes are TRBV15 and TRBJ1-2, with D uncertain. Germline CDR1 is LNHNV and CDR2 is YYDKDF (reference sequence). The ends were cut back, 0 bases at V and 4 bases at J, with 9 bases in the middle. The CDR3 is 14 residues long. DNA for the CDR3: TGTGCCACCAGCAGAGAGGGAGGAGGCTATGGCTACACCTTC. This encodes CATSREGGGYGYTF.

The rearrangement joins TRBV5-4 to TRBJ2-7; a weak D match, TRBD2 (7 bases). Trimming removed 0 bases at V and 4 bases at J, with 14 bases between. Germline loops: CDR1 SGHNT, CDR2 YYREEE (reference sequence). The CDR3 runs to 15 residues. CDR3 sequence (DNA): TGTGCCAGCAGCTTGGATCGGGGGCGGGGGTACGAGCAGTACTTC. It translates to CASSLDRGRGYEQYF.

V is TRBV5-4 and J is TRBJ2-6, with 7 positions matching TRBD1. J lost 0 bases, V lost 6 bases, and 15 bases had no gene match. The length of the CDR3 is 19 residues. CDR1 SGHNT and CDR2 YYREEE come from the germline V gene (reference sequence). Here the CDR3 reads CASTNNRGALFSGANVLTF. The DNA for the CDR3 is TGTGCCAGCACCAATAACAGGGGCGCCTTATTCTCTGGGGCCAACGTCCTGACTTTC.

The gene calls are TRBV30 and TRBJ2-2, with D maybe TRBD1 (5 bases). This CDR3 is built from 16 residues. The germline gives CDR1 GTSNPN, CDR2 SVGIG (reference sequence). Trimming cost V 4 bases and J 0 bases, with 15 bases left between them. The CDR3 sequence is CAWTPGWASNTGELFF. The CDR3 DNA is TGTGCCTGGACCCCAGGGTGGGCGTCGAACACCGGGGAGCTGTTTTTT.

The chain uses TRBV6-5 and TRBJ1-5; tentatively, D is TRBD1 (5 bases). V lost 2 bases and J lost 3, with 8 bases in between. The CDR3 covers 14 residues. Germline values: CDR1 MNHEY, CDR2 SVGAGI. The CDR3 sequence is CASSYARANQPQHF. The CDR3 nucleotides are TGTGCCAGCAGTTACGCCAGGGCCAATCAGCCCCAGCATTTT.

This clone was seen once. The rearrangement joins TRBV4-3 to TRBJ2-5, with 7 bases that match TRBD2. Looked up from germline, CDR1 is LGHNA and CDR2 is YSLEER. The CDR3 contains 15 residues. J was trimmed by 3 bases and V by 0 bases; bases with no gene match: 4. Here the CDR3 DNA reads TGCGCCAGCAGCCAAGATAGCGGACTAGAAGAGACCCAGTACTTC. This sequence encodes CASSQDSGLEETQYF.

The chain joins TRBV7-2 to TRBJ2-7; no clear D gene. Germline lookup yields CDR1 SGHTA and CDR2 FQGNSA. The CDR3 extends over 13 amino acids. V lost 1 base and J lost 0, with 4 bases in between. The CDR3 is CASSLGASYEQYF. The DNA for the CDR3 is TGTGCCAGCAGCTTAGGGGCCTCCTACGAGCAGTACTTC.

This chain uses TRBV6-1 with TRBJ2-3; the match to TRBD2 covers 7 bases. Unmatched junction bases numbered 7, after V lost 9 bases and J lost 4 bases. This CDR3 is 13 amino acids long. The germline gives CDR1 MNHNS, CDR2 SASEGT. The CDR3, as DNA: TGTGCCAGTCAGCGGGGCGAGGCAGATACGCAGTATTTT. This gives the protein CASQRGEADTQYF.

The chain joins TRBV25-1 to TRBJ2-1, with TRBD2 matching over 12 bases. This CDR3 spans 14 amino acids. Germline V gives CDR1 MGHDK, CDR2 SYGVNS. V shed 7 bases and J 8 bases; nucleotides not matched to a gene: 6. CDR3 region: CASKASGRGDEQFF. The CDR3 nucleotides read TGTGCCAGCAAGGCTAGCGGGAGGGGGGATGAGCAGTTCTTC.

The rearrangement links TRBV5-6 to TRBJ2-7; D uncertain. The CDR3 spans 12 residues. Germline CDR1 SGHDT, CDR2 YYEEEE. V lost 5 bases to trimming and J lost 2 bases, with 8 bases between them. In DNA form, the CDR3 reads TGTGCCAGCAGTTACTCTACCTACGAGCAGTACTTC. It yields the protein CASSYSTYEQYF.

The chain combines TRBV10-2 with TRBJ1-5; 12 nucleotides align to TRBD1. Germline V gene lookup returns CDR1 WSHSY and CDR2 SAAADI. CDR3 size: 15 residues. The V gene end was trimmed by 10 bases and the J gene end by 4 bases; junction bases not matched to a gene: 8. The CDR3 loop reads CATGPGQGANQPQHF. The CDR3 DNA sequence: TGCGCCACGGGCCCGGGACAGGGGGCGAATCAGCCCCAGCATTTT.

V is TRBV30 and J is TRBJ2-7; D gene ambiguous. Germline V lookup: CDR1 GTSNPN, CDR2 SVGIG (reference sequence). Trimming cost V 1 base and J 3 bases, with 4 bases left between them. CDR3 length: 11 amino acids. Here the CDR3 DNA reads TGTGCCTGGAGTGGCAGCTACGAGCAGTACTTC. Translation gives CAWSGSYEQYF.

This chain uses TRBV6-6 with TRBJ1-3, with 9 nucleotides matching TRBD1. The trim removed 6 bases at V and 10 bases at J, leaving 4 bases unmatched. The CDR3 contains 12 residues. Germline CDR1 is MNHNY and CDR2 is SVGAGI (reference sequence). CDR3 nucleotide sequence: TGTGCCAGCAGGTACAGGGGGCAAACCATATATTTT. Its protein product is CASRYRGQTIYF.

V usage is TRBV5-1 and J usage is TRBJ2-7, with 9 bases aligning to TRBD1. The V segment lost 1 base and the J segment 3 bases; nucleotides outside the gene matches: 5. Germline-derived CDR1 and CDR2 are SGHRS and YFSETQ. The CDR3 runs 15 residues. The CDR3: CASSLTGTGRYEQYF. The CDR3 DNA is TGCGCCAGCAGCTTGACCGGGACAGGGCGCTACGAGCAGTACTTC.

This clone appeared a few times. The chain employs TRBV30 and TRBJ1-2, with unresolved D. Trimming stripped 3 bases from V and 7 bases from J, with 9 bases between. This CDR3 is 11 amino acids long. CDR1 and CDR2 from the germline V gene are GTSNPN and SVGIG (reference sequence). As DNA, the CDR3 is TGTGCCTGGAGCTTGTTTTCTGGCTACACCTTC. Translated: CAWSLFSGYTF. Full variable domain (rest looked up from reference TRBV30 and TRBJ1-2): SQTIHQWPATLVQPVGSPLSLECTVEGTSNPNLYWYRQAAGRGLQLLFYSVGIGQISSEVPQNLSASRPQDRQFILSSKKLLLSDSGFYLCAWSLFSGYTFGSGTRLTVV.

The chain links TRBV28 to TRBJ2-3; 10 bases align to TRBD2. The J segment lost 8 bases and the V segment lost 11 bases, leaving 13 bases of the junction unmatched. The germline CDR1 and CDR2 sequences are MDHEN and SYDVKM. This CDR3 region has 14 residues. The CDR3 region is CASLAGTKVGTQYF. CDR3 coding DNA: TGTGCCTCACTAGCGGGGACAAAAGTGGGTACGCAGTATTTT.

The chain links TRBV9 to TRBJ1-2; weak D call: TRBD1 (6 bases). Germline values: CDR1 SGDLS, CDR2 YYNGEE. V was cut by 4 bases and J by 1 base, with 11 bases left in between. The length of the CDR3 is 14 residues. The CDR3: CASSPRGGNYGYTF. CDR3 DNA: TGTGCCAGCAGCCCAAGAGGGGGTAACTATGGCTACACCTTC.

Here the CDR3 DNA reads TGTGCCAGCAGCGTAGTTCCGCGGGAGTCCCACAATGAGCAGTTCTTC. The encoded protein is CASSVVPRESHNEQFF. J is TRBJ2-1 and V is TRBV9, with 7 bases aligning to TRBD2. With 0 bases clipped from V and 5 bases from J, the junction kept 8 bases outside the gene matches. CDR3 length: 16 amino acids. The V gene's germline CDR1 is SGDLS and CDR2 YYNGEE. The variable domain in full, with the rest retrieved from reference TRBV9 and TRBJ2-1, is DSGVTQTPKHLITATGQRVTLRCSPRSGDLSVYWYQQSLDQGLQFLIQYYNGEERAKGNILERFSAQQFPDLHSELNLSSLELGDSALYFCASSVVPRESHNEQFFGPGTRLTVL.

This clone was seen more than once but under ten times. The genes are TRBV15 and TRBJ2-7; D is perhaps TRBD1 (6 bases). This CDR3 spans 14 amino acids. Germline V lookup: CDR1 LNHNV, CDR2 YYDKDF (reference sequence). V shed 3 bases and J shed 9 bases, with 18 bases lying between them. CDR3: CATSSLFGTISQYF. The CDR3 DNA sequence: TGTGCCACCAGCAGCCTTTTCGGGACAATATCGCAGTACTTC.